The present T cell receptor beta chain was sequenced within a study of blood T cell repertoires in COVID-19. The CDR3 sequence is 16 residues long. Trimming removed 0 bases from V and 5 bases from J; junction bases left unmatched: 5. Germline V gene lookup returns CDR1 MNHNY and CDR2 SVGAGI (reference sequence). Clinical history reported by participants formed the basis on which cohorts were assigned. Sequenced by immunoSEQ multiplex PCR; TCRdb stores in-frame clones only, minus some. The sample lists 160,000 or so clones, roughly 90% occurring once. This clone has only one observation. The chain links TRBV6-6 to TRBJ2-3, with 10 bases matching TRBD2. This TCR was sampled from a human donor with acute COVID-19. The donor label of this sample is uncertain. Specimen: PBMCs or T cells enriched from blood (not recorded which). The CDR3 is CASSYSMGLARDTQYF. DNA of the CDR3: TGTGCCAGCAGTTACTCCATGGGACTAGCGAGAGATACGCAGTATTTT.